This TCR beta chain came from a study of CD8 T cells in Susac syndrome (dated by TCRdb to about 2019). Study-wide context: The study used repertoire sequencing to test whether antigen drove CD8+ T cell activation and differentiation in Susac syndrome. CD8+ T cell repertoire clonality was compared between about a dozen healthy donors, some 14 Susac syndrome patients and roughly 15 multiple sclerosis patients. Study-level results and caveats: The number of individuals in the TCR sequencing and HLA analysis was recognized as being relatively small.

Peripheral blood CD8+ and CD4+ T cells from healthy donors, Susac syndrome patients and multiple sclerosis patients were profiled using high-throughput TCR beta sequencing. Treatment-naive patients with stable or active relapsing-remitting disease fulfilling revised McDonald criteria were used as multiple sclerosis controls. Bulk CD8+ and CD4+ T cells were purified magnetically by negative isolation, whereas CD8+ TEMRA cells were enriched by FACS. Blood was drawn into EDTA tubes, processed within 24 hours, and PBMCs were isolated by density gradient centrifugation. PBMCs intended for TCR sequencing were cryopreserved in liquid nitrogen and were subsequently thawed in a 37 degrees C water bath. The sorted or isolated CD4+, CD8+ and CD8+ TEMRA cells reached a purity of at least 90%. RNA was extracted with the RNeasy kit and about 0.5 to 1 ug was reverse transcribed using random hexamers. TCR beta CDR3 regions were amplified with the immunoSEQ multiplex PCR assay covering 54 Vbeta and 13 Jbeta segments. PCR amplification bias was corrected by using a synthetic template baseline for primer optimization and computational correction. Per the original workflow: Reads were annotated to V, D and J genes per IMGT and analyzed with immunoSEQ Analyzer, keeping only productive sequences. Clonality was calculated as one minus the Shannon entropy normalized by log2 of the number of productive unique sequences. Public and private clones were assessed among the 100 most prevalent clones of each patient and control. Susac-specific clones were defined as absent from healthy and MS cohorts, around 1,000 published viral clones and other ImmuneACCESS disease sequences. TCRdb ran its own pipeline on the public reads, namely fastp trimming at Q25 and MiXCR clone calling, and kept in-frame beta chains. Each CDR3 protein appears once, grouped with its most common genes and DNA. TCRdb, not the original authors, processed these V and J calls. Here the sample has about 300,000 distinct CDR3 sequences; roughly 85% occur a single time. The ten top clones hold around 0.22% of the sample.

V loses 5 bases of germline sequence and J loses 3 bases, and the interval between the two ends is 11 bases. CDR1 and CDR2 were assigned from the germline V gene (reference sequence) as SEHNR and FQNEAQ. Inclusive of the bounding cysteine and phenylalanine, the CDR3 is 13 residues long. The kept DNA is CDR3 alone, 39 bases in frame from the first base. As to this clonotype: Its recognized antigen is unknown. No base qualities exist here, and no much larger clone lies one base off it.

The rearranged segments are TRBV7-9 and TRBJ2-7; the D gene lacks a confident call. This TCR derives from a human donor with multiple sclerosis. Sequenced material: CD8+ T cells from PBMCs. The CDR3 amino acid sequence is: CASSPYSVYEQYF. In nucleotides, the sequence is TGTGCCAGCAGCCCTTACTCCGTCTACGAGCAGTACTTC.